This is a list of T cell receptor beta chains from one sample in a study of T cell responses to AZD1222 COVID-19 vaccine. Data came from immunoSEQ multiplex PCR; TCRdb stores just in-frame clones and leaves some out. The sample has roughly 140,000 clones, about 89% seen once. Source: peripheral blood, taken 28 days after the second AZD1222 dose. The receptor set was obtained from an adult who received the AZD1222 COVID-19 vaccine. Both conserved end residues are trimmed from each CDR3. Each record gives: V gene, J gene, CDR3 protein.

TRBV7-9,TRBJ2-5,ASSSPSGSWETQY
TRBV21-1,TRBJ2-2,ASSKPTGELF
TRBV5-6,TRBJ1-1,ASSFRGGWPENTEAF
TRBV19,TRBJ1-5,ASSNPTGDSNQPQH
TRBV11-3,TRBJ2-2,ASSLGQGTGELF
TRBV19,TRBJ1-1,ASSPSGLNTEAF
TRBV28,TRBJ1-2,ASSFRGGYT
TRBV19,TRBJ2-7,ASSIGDLYEQY
TRBV9,TRBJ1-6,ASSVDWDRVNSPLH
TRBV6-1,TRBJ1-5,ASSEAGGSNQPQH
TRBV7-2,TRBJ1-4,ASSLVGPRGWGNEKLF
TRBV29-1,TRBJ2-1,SVFQRYNEQF
TRBV5-1,TRBJ2-1,ASSLGLEYNEQF
TRBV5-1,TRBJ1-4,ASSFQGRGEKLF
TRBV9,TRBJ2-5,ASSVGGRKEIETQY
TRBV5-1,TRBJ1-6,ASSLDGQATQPLH